One and the same sample provided the 30 T cell receptor beta chains below, sequenced in a study of T cells in localized non-small cell lung cancer. Libraries were prepared by immunoSEQ multiplex PCR; TCRdb keeps only in-frame clonotypes and omits some of them. The profile shows 40,000 to 55,000 clones, over 70% of them singletons. Here the sequenced sample was PBMCs, taken before any cancer treatment. These TCRs come from a woman aged 40 to 75 with stage II lung adenocarcinoma.

The CDR3 loop is CASSLGTGGNEQFF. The CDR3 DNA reads as TGCGCCAGCAGCCTCGGGACAGGAGGCAATGAGCAGTTCTTC. The J gene is TRBJ2-1, the V gene TRBV5-1, with TRBD1 matching over 8 bases. J lost 6 bases, V lost 4 bases, and 6 bases had no gene match. Looked up from germline, CDR1 is SGHRS and CDR2 is YFSETQ. The CDR3 has 14 residues.

This clone turned up a few times. The V gene is TRBV2, the J gene TRBJ1-5, with 9 bases fitting TRBD1. Germline trimming cut 4 bases from V and 7 bases from J; bases unmatched to any gene: 5. Germline lookup yields CDR1 SNHLY and CDR2 FYNNEI. The CDR3 has 14 residues. As DNA, the CDR3 is TGTGCCAGCAGTGGACAGGGGGTAAGCCAGCCCCAGCATTTT. Its protein is CASSGQGVSQPQHF.

This chain joins TRBV9 and TRBJ2-2; D may be TRBD2 (6 bases). The CDR3 contains 14 residues. V lost 3 bases and J 5 bases, leaving 11 bases between the germline ends. Germline assignment: CDR1 SGDLS and CDR2 YYNGEE. The CDR3 loop is CASSGRDHTGELFF. The CDR3 DNA is TGTGCCAGCAGCGGGAGGGACCATACCGGGGAGCTGTTTTTT.

In DNA, the CDR3 is TGCGCCAGCAGCTTGGATGGGACAGAAAGCGGGGAGCTGTTTTTT. Its translation is CASSLDGTESGELFF. V and J are TRBV5-1 and TRBJ2-2, with 7 bases matching TRBD1. Germline V lookup: CDR1 SGHRS, CDR2 YFSETQ. The V and J ends lost 0 bases and 7 bases, in that order; junction bases with no gene match: 6. The CDR3 sequence is 15 residues long. Looking up the rest from reference TRBV5-1 and TRBJ2-2 gives the full variable domain: KAGVTQTPRYLIKTRGQQVTLSCSPISGHRSVSWYQQTPGQGLQFLFEYFSETQRNKGNFPGRFSGRQFSNSRSEMNVSTLELGDSALYLCASSLDGTESGELFFGEGSRLTVL.

CDR3 residues: CAWSLGTSNEKLFF. The CDR3 DNA sequence: TGTGCCTGGAGCCTCGGGACAAGTAATGAAAAACTGTTTTTT. This chain joins TRBV30 and TRBJ1-4; D is perhaps TRBD1 (6 bases). In germline, CDR1 is GTSNPN, CDR2 SVGIG (reference sequence). The germline V and J ends were trimmed by 3 bases and 4 bases, with 12 bases remaining between them. There are 14 residues in the CDR3.

The CDR3 loop reads CASTTRAPTDTQYF. The CDR3 region has the DNA TGTGCCAGCACCACAAGGGCACCCACAGATACGCAGTATTTT. The genes are TRBV16 and TRBJ2-3; D unclear. V was trimmed by 7 bases and J by 2 bases, leaving 13 bases between them. Germline lookup yields CDR1 KGHSY and CDR2 FQNENV. This CDR3 has 14 residues.

The V and J genes are TRBV5-1 and TRBJ1-3; no reliable D call. CDR1 and CDR2 (germline): SGHRS, YFSETQ. This CDR3 spans 14 amino acids. Trimming left V 0 bases short and J 4 bases short, with 8 bases between. CDR3 nucleotides: TGCGCCAGCAGCTTGGGGGGAAACGGAAACACCATATATTTT. As protein: CASSLGGNGNTIYF.

This chain connects TRBV7-9 to TRBJ1-5; D remains unclear. Germline CDR1 is SEHNR and CDR2 is FQNEAQ (reference sequence). The CDR3 loop spans 14 amino acids. Trimming pared 3 bases from V and 2 bases from J, leaving 8 bases between. The CDR3 DNA reads as TGTGCCAGCAGCTTTGGGGTTGGCAATCAGCCCCAGCATTTT. Protein: CASSFGVGNQPQHF.

V and J are TRBV4-1 and TRBJ1-1; D ambiguous. CDR1 and CDR2 (germline): MGHRA, YSYEKL. The CDR3 contains 15 residues. Trimming removed 4 bases from V and 1 base from J, with 13 bases in between. The CDR3 region has the DNA TGCGCCAGCAGCCCACGTTTTGGAGAGAACACTGAAGCTTTCTTT. This codes for CASSPRFGENTEAFF.

The chain links TRBV7-2 to TRBJ1-4; D not certain. The CDR3 contains 13 residues. The germline V gene encodes CDR1 SGHTA and CDR2 FQGNSA. V was trimmed by 4 bases and J by 8 bases, leaving 11 bases between them. The CDR3 DNA is TGTGCCAGCAGCTCCCAAGAGGGCGAAAAACTGTTTTTT. Its translation is CASSSQEGEKLFF.

There are many counts of this clone. The genes are TRBV5-1 and TRBJ1-1; D gene uncertain. V was clipped by 4 bases and J by 1 base, with 11 bases between them. The V gene's germline CDR1 is SGHRS and CDR2 YFSETQ. The CDR3 spans 14 residues. CDR3 DNA sequence: TGCGCCAGCAGCACCACGGGATCGAACACTGAAGCTTTCTTT. This sequence encodes CASSTTGSNTEAFF.

This clone turned up a few times. The chain is built from TRBV28 and TRBJ1-4, with D unresolved. Trimming left V 3 bases short and J 7 bases short, with 6 bases between. CDR1 and CDR2 (germline): MDHEN, SYDVKM. The CDR3 has 12 residues. CDR3 nucleotides: TGTGCCAGCAGTTTTGCGGGTGAAAAACTGTTTTTT. Encoded protein: CASSFAGEKLFF.

The chain has TRBV18 and TRBJ1-4; D not resolved. Per germline, CDR1 KGHSH and CDR2 LQKENI. V lost 5 bases and J lost 4, with 8 bases in between. This CDR3 region has 13 residues. CDR3 sequence: CASSSDLNEKLFF. Here the CDR3 DNA reads TGTGCCAGCTCATCGGACCTTAATGAAAAACTGTTTTTT.

The chain recombines TRBV4-1 with TRBJ2-5, with 7 bases identical to TRBD1. V dropped 0 bases and J dropped 4; count of bases not matched to a gene: 11. Germline V gives CDR1 MGHRA, CDR2 YSYEKL. CDR3 length: 17 residues. CDR3 region: CASSQEFTGDPPETQYF. The CDR3 nucleotides are TGCGCCAGCAGCCAAGAGTTCACAGGGGACCCCCCAGAGACCCAGTACTTC.

This clone was detected once. The chain joins TRBV19 to TRBJ1-1; 10 nucleotides agree with TRBD1. Germline V gene sequence: CDR1 LNHDA, CDR2 SQIVND (reference sequence). Trimming removed 3 bases from V and 8 bases from J; junction bases left unmatched: 6. This CDR3 spans 14 amino acids. The DNA for the CDR3 is TGTGCCAGTAGTATCCTCTGGGACAGGGGAGAAGCTTTCTTT. It is translated as CASSILWDRGEAFF.

The DNA for the CDR3 is TGTGCCAGCAGCTTAGATCCGAGGATTAGCGGGGGTCAAGAAGGGTTCTTC. This translates into CASSLDPRISGGQEGFF. The chain couples TRBV11-3 to TRBJ2-1; 9 bases are shared with TRBD2. The CDR3 is 17 amino acids. Germline V gives CDR1 SGHNT, CDR2 YENEEA. With 0 bases clipped from V and 15 bases from J, the junction kept 18 bases outside the gene matches.

This clone was observed a few times. V and J are TRBV6-1 and TRBJ2-2; D possibly matches TRBD1 or TRBD2 (5 bases each). V was shortened by 5 bases and J by 5 bases, with 9 bases between the two germline ends. Germline V gene data show CDR1 as MNHNS and CDR2 as SASEGT. The CDR3 consists of 13 residues. CDR3 region: CASSPRGTGELFF. CDR3 bases: TGTGCCAGCAGTCCGAGGGGAACCGGGGAGCTGTTTTTT.

This sequence joins TRBV6-4 and TRBJ2-1, with 14 bases lining up with TRBD2. Germline V CDR1 and CDR2: MRHNA, SNTAGT. Losses at the gene ends were 2 bases for V and 6 bases for J; bases not matched to a gene: 0. This CDR3 has 15 residues. The CDR3 spells CASSDGTSGGNEQFF. In DNA, the CDR3 is TGTGCCAGCAGTGACGGGACTAGCGGGGGCAATGAGCAGTTCTTC.

This chain uses TRBV6-6 with TRBJ1-6, with D possibly TRBD1 on 6 matching bases. The ends were cut back, 6 bases at V and 8 bases at J, with 20 bases in the middle. The germline CDR1 and CDR2 sequences are MNHNY and SVGAGI (reference sequence). CDR3 size: 16 residues. CDR3 residues: CASRETGTHGDSPLHF. The CDR3 bases are TGTGCCAGCAGGGAAACAGGGACCCACGGGGATTCACCCCTCCACTTT.

The chain recombines TRBV5-8 with TRBJ2-7, with 7 positions matching TRBD2. V was clipped by 4 bases and J by 7 bases; unmatched bases: 8. CDR1 is SGHTS, CDR2 YDEGEE, per germline. CDR3 size: 13 residues. The CDR3 protein is CASSPDWTREQYF. The DNA of the CDR3 is TGTGCCAGCAGCCCCGACTGGACTAGGGAGCAGTACTTC.

This clone came up a few times. J is TRBJ2-2 and V is TRBV5-1; the match to TRBD1 covers 8 bases. Germline values: CDR1 SGHRS, CDR2 YFSETQ. This CDR3 comprises 16 residues. V lost 1 base and J lost 7; bases outside the gene matches: 9. The CDR3 region is CASSLQDRGASGELFF. The CDR3 DNA sequence: TGCGCCAGCAGCTTGCAAGACAGGGGAGCAAGCGGGGAGCTGTTTTTT.

The chain uses TRBV19 and TRBJ1-2; weak D call: TRBD1 (5 bases). Trimming removed 0 bases from V and 6 bases from J, with 23 bases in between. The germline CDR1 and CDR2 sequences are LNHDA and SQIVND (reference sequence). The CDR3 extends over 18 amino acids. CDR3 bases: TGTGCCAGTAGTATAGAAGGGACGGCGGCCCCCTGGGGGAATGGCTACACCTTC. Protein product: CASSIEGTAAPWGNGYTF.

The rearrangement uses TRBV9 and TRBJ1-4; 12 nucleotides align to TRBD1. J gave up 0 bases and V 3 bases, and 6 bases lay outside the gene matches. CDR1 and CDR2 from the germline V gene are SGDLS and YYNGEE. The length of the CDR3 is 18 residues. The CDR3 region is CASSARDRGPATNEKLFF. As DNA, the CDR3 is TGTGCCAGCAGCGCCCGGGACAGGGGGCCTGCAACTAATGAAAAACTGTTTTTT.

The chain is built from TRBV7-8 and TRBJ2-1; D possibly corresponds to TRBD2 (6 bases). The CDR3 is 14 residues long. V was trimmed by 5 bases and J by 6 bases, leaving 14 bases between them. Germline V gives CDR1 SGHVS, CDR2 FQNEAQ. CDR3 sequence (DNA): TGTGCCAGCAGCCGAGAGGCGGGGCGCAATGAGCAGTTCTTC. Translating it yields CASSREAGRNEQFF.

V is TRBV5-8 and J is TRBJ2-1; 10 bases are shared with TRBD1. The CDR3 has 15 amino acids. The germline gives CDR1 SGHTS, CDR2 YDEGEE. V lost 5 bases to trimming and J lost 1 base; unmatched junction nucleotides: 3. The CDR3 here is CASRSGQGSYNEQFF. CDR3 coding DNA: TGTGCCAGCAGGTCGGGACAGGGGTCCTACAATGAGCAGTTCTTC.

A note on this clone: The same CDR3 arises from other DNA sequences in this sample as well. The J gene is TRBJ1-5, the V gene TRBV30; no firm D call. Deletions cut 1 base from V and 1 base from J, with 5 bases between. The CDR3 contains 13 residues. CDR1 is GTSNPN and CDR2 is SVGIG in the germline V gene (reference sequence). The CDR3 DNA reads as TGTGCCTGGAGTGGGCAGAGCAATCAGCCCCAGCATTTT. It yields the protein CAWSGQSNQPQHF.

This clone was observed a single time. This chain connects TRBV7-2 to TRBJ2-3; no firm D call. Trimming shortened V by 4 bases and J by 0 bases, and 14 bases separated the two germline ends. The CDR3 runs 16 residues. Per the germline V gene, CDR1 is SGHTA and CDR2 is FQGNSA. DNA of the CDR3: TGTGCCAGCAGCTCAGAAGGAACCTTAAGCACAGATACGCAGTATTTT. This encodes CASSSEGTLSTDTQYF.

This clone showed up just once. The rearrangement links TRBV7-9 to TRBJ1-1; 8 bases map to TRBD1. Germline V gene data show CDR1 as SEHNR and CDR2 as FQNEAQ (reference sequence). Losses at the gene ends were 7 bases for V and 1 base for J; bases not matched to a gene: 2. CDR3 length: 13 residues. The CDR3 DNA reads TGTGCCAGCATCGGACAGGGGAACACTGAAGCTTTCTTT. Its protein is CASIGQGNTEAFF.

This chain connects TRBV27 to TRBJ2-7; D remains ambiguous. From germline, CDR1 is MNHEY and CDR2 SMNVEV (reference sequence). The CDR3 runs to 13 residues. Trimming pared 3 bases from V and 4 bases from J, leaving 10 bases between. The CDR3 region is CASSFLGLYEQYF. Here the CDR3 DNA reads TGTGCCAGCAGTTTCCTTGGGTTGTACGAGCAGTACTTC.

This CDR3 reads CASREAGTGYEKLFF. In DNA, the CDR3 is TGTGCCAGCAGGGAAGCCGGGACAGGGTATGAAAAACTGTTTTTT. The chain links TRBV7-9 to TRBJ1-4, with 9 bases aligning to TRBD1. CDR3 size: 15 residues. J gave up 6 bases and V 6 bases, and 8 bases lay outside the gene matches. Germline V lookup: CDR1 SEHNR, CDR2 FQNEAQ (reference sequence). The entire variable domain, with the rest obtained from reference TRBV7-9 and TRBJ1-4, is as follows: DTGVSQNPRHKITKRGQNVTFRCDPISEHNRLYWYRQTLGQGPEFLTYFQNEAQLEKSRLLSDRFSAERPKGSFSTLEIQRTEQGDSAMYLCASREAGTGYEKLFFGSGTQLSVL.